The clone carrying this T cell receptor (beta chain) was observed a handful of times. This entry comes from a study of regulatory T cells in long-lasting Graves disease. The authors built TCR beta libraries using iRepertoire HTBI primers and Arm-PCR of CDR3 regions. From the multiplex PCR reads, TCRdb called clonotypes with MiXCR, one entry per CDR3 protein. The sample contains 500,000 or so distinct CDR3 sequences, 13% to 15% of which appear only once. Time point indicated: newly diagnosed GD, antithyroid drugs for less than 3 months. From RNA extracted from PBMCs, the TCR library was made. Patients were enrolled at an endocrinology department in Xi'an, China. The ends lost 4 bases at V and 1 base at J; junction bases unmatched: 6. The germline V gene has CDR1 SGDLS and CDR2 YYNGEE. The CDR3 is 16 residues long. The data were also submitted as part of a second study, on T cells in Graves' hyperthyroidism and ophthalmopathy. That study adds: A 13 V-J model separated ophthalmopathy from stable hyperthyroidism.

Sequencing used peripheral blood mononuclear cells (PBMCs), obtained at new diagnosis, from a patient treated with antithyroid drugs. This chain uses TRBV9 with TRBJ2-7, with TRBD2 identical over 12 bases. This receptor was obtained from a woman aged 45-65 years with Graves disease. The CDR3 region has the DNA TGTGCCAGCAGCCCCCGGACTAGCGGGGTTTCCTACGAGCAGTACTTC. Its translation is CASSPRTSGVSYEQYF. The full variable domain, in which reference TRBV9 and TRBJ2-7 provide the parts outside the CDR3, is DSGVTQTPKHLITATGQRVTLRCSPRSGDLSVYWYQQSLDQGLQFLIQYYNGEERAKGNILERFSAQQFPDLHSELNLSSLELGDSALYFCASSPRTSGVSYEQYFGPGTRLTVT.